Sequencing of this T cell receptor (beta chain) was carried out in a study of human T cells and chemical hapten exposure. Stated time point: patch test 2, 6 weeks after DPC sensitization. Treatment defined: therapeutic diphenylcyclopropenone sensitization with weekly scalp DPC. Study processing details: From around 20,000 to 690,000 TCRs were found per sample, with a median of approximately 100,000. MiXCR, run by TCRdb on the RACE reads, gives a single entry per CDR3 protein. TCRdb, not the original authors, processed these V and J calls. This sample has 100,000 or so distinct CDR3 sequences, with roughly 9.6% found just once. This clonotype has a handful of counts. This TCR came from a man aged 35 to 55 with alopecia areata. Some clones in this sample may be carry-over from other donors' samples. This material consisted of whole blood, taken in connection with sensitization to the hapten diphenylcyclopropenone (DPC).

In DNA form, the CDR3 reads TGTGCCAGCAGCCATTCCCCCGCGGGGGAAAGAACAGATACGCAGTATTTT. Amino acid sequence: CASSHSPAGERTDTQYF. The V and J genes are TRBV3-1 and TRBJ2-3; 7 positions agree with TRBD2. Germline trimming cut 3 bases from V and 3 bases from J; bases unmatched to any gene: 12. CDR1 and CDR2 (germline): LGHDT, YNNKEL (reference sequence). This CDR3 spans 17 amino acids.